This TCR beta chain was identified during a study of beta chain features in type 1 diabetes. The study's findings and limits: PCR might favor shorter templates, but any such skew would affect patients and controls equally.

Germline-derived CDR1 and CDR2 are MNHNY and SVGAGI (reference sequence). The CDR3 is 16 residues long. V lost 7 bases to trimming and J lost 3 bases; unmatched junction nucleotides: 12. Reverse transcription of all isolated RNA meant that expressed TCRB transcripts were sequenced. Repertoires were generated with immunoSEQ multiplex PCR, while TCRdb's copy carries only in-frame clones and drops some. The sample lists about 320,000 clones, 13% to 15% occurring once. This clone came up a few times. What it binds is not known. This TCR derives from a man aged 25 to 40 in good health. Sequenced sample: central memory CD4+ T cells from blood. V usage is TRBV6-6 and J usage is TRBJ2-7, with 10 bases fitting TRBD2. Written as DNA, the CDR3 is TGTGCCAGCACGTCGGGACGTGCTAGCGGGAGCTACGAGCAGTACTTC. This encodes CASTSGRASGSYEQYF.